Listed here is a single T cell receptor beta chain. Ten or more counts support this clonotype. Its cognate antigen has yet to be identified. Qualities for individual bases were not recorded, and no much larger clone is one base off. The V end gives up 3 bases and the J end 5 bases, leaving 7 bases in the junction not matched to a gene. Its CDR3 holds 14 amino acids, cysteine through phenylalanine. The read is trimmed to its CDR3 DNA, 42 bases read in frame from base 1. The germline V gene encodes CDR1 SGDLS and CDR2 YYNGEE. This specimen belongs to a study of early T cells in non-severe SARS-CoV-2 infection (dated by TCRdb to 2020 to 2022). For the wider study: Because TCR sequencing relied on bulk RNA taken from unsorted whole blood, pairing of alpha and beta chains was not possible.

Library preparation employed 5' RACE. Sequencing took place on a NextSeq 500. Unique molecular identifiers were attached to individual cDNA molecules in the TCR library protocol so that sequencing error and PCR bias could be corrected. Both TCR alpha and beta chains were sequenced, and tight co-correlation was observed between alpha and beta sequence abundances in each sample. The authors' analysis ran thus. Decombinator V4 was used to annotate the V gene, J gene and CDR3 of the TCR sequences. Expanded TCRs were defined as changing significantly between any two time points under a Poisson model with p below 0.0001. TCR abundances were normalised to the total number of TCRs sequenced per sample and expressed as counts per million. TRAV1-2 paired with TRAJ12, TRAJ20 or TRAJ33 defined MAIT TCRs, while TRAV10 paired with TRAJ18 defined iNKT TCRs. A search of VDJdb, accessed on 1 November 2021, was run for TCRs annotated to CMV, EBV and SARS-CoV-2, with TCRs annotated for multiple antigens excluded. TCRdb's own reprocessing of the public reads used fastp at Q25 and MiXCR and kept productive beta chains. Records with the same CDR3 protein are collapsed into one entry carrying the most frequent genes and DNA. TCRdb's processing, not the authors' own work, is the source of the V and J calls. This sample holds around 70,000 distinct CDR3 sequences; approximately 10% were observed only once. The ten largest clonotypes hold 6.4% of the sample.

The study was a case-control design nested within a healthcare worker cohort in London, UK, with weekly nasopharyngeal swab PCR tests and blood sampling. Healthcare workers were recruited during the week of the UK lockdown, between 23 and 31 March 2020, and followed weekly for up to about 15 weeks. General study outcomes and caveats: VDJdb matching was skewed toward anti-spike CD8 responses and likely underestimated virus-specific expansions, missing private and CD4 specificities.

The chain uses TRBV9 and TRBJ2-7, with 8 junctional bases fitting TRBD1. The sample consisted of whole blood. The clonotype originates from an adult who was a healthcare worker with PCR-confirmed SARS-CoV-2 infection or an uninfected control (not recorded which). The sequenced DNA is TGTGCCAGCAGCGGGCGGACAGGGTCCCACGAGCAGTACTTC. Translated, it gives CASSGRTGSHEQYF.